This entry lists 11 T cell receptor beta chains sequenced from one sample in a study of immune cell composition in non-small cell lung cancer. Method: immunoSEQ multiplex PCR; TCRdb's copy keeps in-frame clones and lacks some. This sample has roughly 15,000 clones, with roughly 80% found just once. Input material: lung tumor tissue. All receptors come from a human donor with non-small cell lung cancer.

The J gene is TRBJ2-5, the V gene TRBV7-3, with a tentative D call TRBD2 (5 bases). This CDR3 spans 13 amino acids. CDR1 is SGHTA and CDR2 is FQGTGA in the germline V gene. With 5 bases removed from V and 7 bases from J, the gap between germline ends came to 14 bases. The CDR3 nucleotides read TGTGCCAGCAGCCCCGACCCCGAGGGGACCCAGTACTTC. It is translated as CASSPDPEGTQYF. The complete variable domain, with remaining parts taken from reference TRBV7-3 and TRBJ2-5, reads GAGVSQTPSNKVTEKGKYVELRCDPISGHTALYWYRQSLGQGPEFLIYFQGTGAADDSGLPNDRFFAVRPEGSVSTLKIQRTERGDSAVYLCASSPDPEGTQYFGPGTRLLVL.

This clone appeared a single time. V usage is TRBV5-6 and J usage is TRBJ1-2; possibly TRBD1 for D (6 bases). The CDR3 spans 14 residues. With 4 bases removed from V and 8 bases from J, the gap between germline ends came to 18 bases. CDR1 SGHDT and CDR2 YYEEEE come from the germline V gene. The CDR3 sequence: CASSPRDTRLGYTF. The CDR3 DNA reads TGTGCCAGCAGCCCCCGGGACACCCGTTTAGGCTACACCTTC.

This clone was seen only a few times. J is TRBJ2-1 and V is TRBV29-1, with D unclear. The CDR3 length is 13 residues. V was shortened by 4 bases and J by 5 bases, with 12 bases between the two germline ends. Germline V gene data show CDR1 as SQVTM and CDR2 as ANQGSEA. The CDR3 loop is CSVGPAQDNEQFF. The CDR3 DNA reads as TGCAGCGTTGGGCCCGCCCAGGACAATGAGCAGTTCTTC.

The gene calls are TRBV5-4 and TRBJ2-3; possibly TRBD2 for D (6 bases). Germline V gene sequence: CDR1 SGHNT, CDR2 YYREEE (reference sequence). The length of the CDR3 is 14 residues. V was cut by 5 bases and J by 0 bases, with 10 bases left in between. This chain's CDR3 is CASSRRESTDTQYF. In DNA, the CDR3 is TGTGCCAGCAGTCGCCGGGAGAGCACAGATACGCAGTATTTT. The full variable domain, rest sourced from reference TRBV5-4 and TRBJ2-3, is ETGVTQSPTHLIKTRGQQVTLRCSSQSGHNTVSWYQQALGQGPQFIFQYYREEENGRGNFPPRFSGLQFPNYSSELNVNALELDDSALYLCASSRRESTDTQYFGPGTRLTVL.

The chain has TRBV5-4 and TRBJ2-4; TRBD1 matches at 9 bases. CDR1 is SGHNT and CDR2 is YYREEE in the germline V gene (reference sequence). V dropped 2 bases and J dropped 0; count of bases not matched to a gene: 3. The length of the CDR3 is 16 residues. The CDR3 spells CASSLKTGGAKNIQYF. CDR3 sequence (DNA): TGTGCCAGCAGCTTAAAGACAGGGGGAGCCAAAAACATTCAGTACTTC.

The CDR3 protein is CASSDGPMNTEAFF. The CDR3 DNA sequence: TGCGCCAGCTCGGACGGCCCCATGAACACTGAAGCTTTCTTT. This sequence joins TRBV10-1 and TRBJ1-1; D unclear. V lost 8 bases, J lost 0 bases, and 13 bases lay in between. The CDR3 has 14 amino acids. Germline V CDR1 and CDR2: WNHNN, SYGVQD (reference sequence).

Relative to its sample, this clone is medium-sized. The chain joins TRBV28 to TRBJ2-3; D remains unclear. The V gene's germline CDR1 is MDHEN and CDR2 SYDVKM. The CDR3 runs to 18 residues. V shed 3 bases and J shed 0 bases, with 19 bases lying between them. CDR3 sequence reads: CASSFSPTAGDSTDTQYF. The CDR3 DNA is TGTGCCAGCAGTTTTAGCCCCACGGCAGGCGATAGCACAGATACGCAGTATTTT.

The table lists this clone with a count of one. The chain is built from TRBV20-1 and TRBJ2-7; D remains unclear. The CDR3 totals 11 residues. Germline CDR1 and CDR2: DFQATT and SNEGSKA (reference sequence). V was pared by 3 bases and J by 2 bases, with 5 bases between. CDR3 DNA: TGCAGTGCTAGCGTCGCCTACGAGCAGTACTTC. Translation: CSASVAYEQYF.

The genes are TRBV5-1 and TRBJ2-1; 12 nucleotides agree with TRBD2. The CDR3 has 16 residues. Looked up from germline, CDR1 is SGHRS and CDR2 is YFSETQ. The junction had 13 bases not matched to a gene; V was cut back by 6 bases and J by 9 bases. The CDR3 nucleotides are TGCGCCAGCAACCCCGACCCGACTAGCGGGAGAAGTGAGCAGTTCTTC. It yields the protein CASNPDPTSGRSEQFF.

This clone came up once. CDR3 residues: CASSPGTSGRFIETQYF. Here the CDR3 DNA reads TGTGCCAGCAGCCCCGGGACTAGCGGGAGATTCATAGAGACCCAGTACTTC. The chain employs TRBV7-3 and TRBJ2-5, with 14 positions matching TRBD2. V shed 5 bases and J 4 bases; nucleotides not matched to a gene: 9. This CDR3 has 17 residues. The germline gives CDR1 SGHTA, CDR2 FQGTGA. The variable domain in full, completed from reference TRBV7-3 and TRBJ2-5, reads GAGVSQTPSNKVTEKGKYVELRCDPISGHTALYWYRQSLGQGPEFLIYFQGTGAADDSGLPNDRFFAVRPEGSVSTLKIQRTERGDSAVYLCASSPGTSGRFIETQYFGPGTRLLVL.

CDR3 in amino acids: CASSFRSGGAGGELFF. As DNA, the CDR3 is TGTGCCAGCAGCTTTAGGAGCGGGGGGGCCGGCGGGGAGCTGTTTTTT. J is TRBJ2-2 and V is TRBV5-4; TRBD2 aligns across 10 bases. In germline, CDR1 is SGHNT, CDR2 YYREEE (reference sequence). This CDR3 comprises 16 residues. V lost 2 bases to trimming and J lost 7 bases; unmatched junction nucleotides: 8.